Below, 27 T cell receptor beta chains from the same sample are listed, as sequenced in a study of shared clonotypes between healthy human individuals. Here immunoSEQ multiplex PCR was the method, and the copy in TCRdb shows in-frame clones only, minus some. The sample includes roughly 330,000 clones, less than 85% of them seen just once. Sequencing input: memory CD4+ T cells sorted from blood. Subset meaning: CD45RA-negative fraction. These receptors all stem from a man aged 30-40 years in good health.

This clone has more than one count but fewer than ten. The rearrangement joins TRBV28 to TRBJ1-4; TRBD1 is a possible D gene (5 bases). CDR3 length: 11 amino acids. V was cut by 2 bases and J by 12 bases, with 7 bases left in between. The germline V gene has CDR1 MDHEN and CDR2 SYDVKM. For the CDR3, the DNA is TGTGCCAGCAGTTTACGGGGGGAACTGTTTTTT. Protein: CASSLRGELFF.

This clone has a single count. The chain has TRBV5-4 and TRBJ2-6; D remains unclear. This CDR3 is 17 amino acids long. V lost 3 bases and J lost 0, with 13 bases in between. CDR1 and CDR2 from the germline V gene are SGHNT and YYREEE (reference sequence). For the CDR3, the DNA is TGTGCCAGCAGCTCTTACACAGCCTCCTCTGGGGCCAACGTCCTGACTTTC. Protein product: CASSSYTASSGANVLTF. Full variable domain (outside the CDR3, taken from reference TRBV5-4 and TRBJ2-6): ETGVTQSPTHLIKTRGQQVTLRCSSQSGHNTVSWYQQALGQGPQFIFQYYREEENGRGNFPPRFSGLQFPNYSSELNVNALELDDSALYLCASSSYTASSGANVLTFGAGSRLTVL.

The CDR3 DNA reads TGTGCCAGCAGCCGAGCCAGCCAAGAGACCCAGTACTTC. Translating gives CASSRASQETQYF. This chain links TRBV11-2 with TRBJ2-5; D gene uncertain. Deletions cut 5 bases from V and 1 base from J, with 8 bases between. The CDR3 contains 13 residues. Germline V gives CDR1 SGHAT, CDR2 FQNNGV. Using reference TRBV11-2 and TRBJ2-5 for the parts outside the CDR3, the full variable domain is EAGVAQSPRYKIIEKRQSVAFWCNPISGHATLYWYQQILGQGPKLLIQFQNNGVVDDSQLPKDRFSAERLKGVDSTLKIQPAKLEDSAVYLCASSRASQETQYFGPGTRLLVL.

CDR3 protein: CASSQTDPLTYEQYF. In DNA form, the CDR3 reads TGTGCCAGCAGTCAGACAGACCCTCTGACCTACGAGCAGTACTTC. The genes are TRBV27 and TRBJ2-7; perhaps TRBD1 as D (5 bases). The CDR3 is 15 residues long. V was shortened by 5 bases and J by 2 bases, with 16 bases between the two germline ends. Germline lookup yields CDR1 MNHEY and CDR2 SMNVEV (reference sequence).

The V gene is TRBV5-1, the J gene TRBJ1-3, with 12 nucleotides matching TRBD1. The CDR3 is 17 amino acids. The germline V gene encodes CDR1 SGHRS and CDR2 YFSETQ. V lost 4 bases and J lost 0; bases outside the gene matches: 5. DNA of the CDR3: TGCGCCAGCAGCCCGGGACAGGGGGCGTCCTCTGGAAACACCATATATTTT. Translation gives CASSPGQGASSGNTIYF.

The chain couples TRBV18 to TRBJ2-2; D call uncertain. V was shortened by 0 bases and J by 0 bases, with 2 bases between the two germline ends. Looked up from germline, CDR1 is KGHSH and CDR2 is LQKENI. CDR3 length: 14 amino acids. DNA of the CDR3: TGTGCCAGCTCACCACCCTCGAACACCGGGGAGCTGTTTTTT. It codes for CASSPPSNTGELFF.

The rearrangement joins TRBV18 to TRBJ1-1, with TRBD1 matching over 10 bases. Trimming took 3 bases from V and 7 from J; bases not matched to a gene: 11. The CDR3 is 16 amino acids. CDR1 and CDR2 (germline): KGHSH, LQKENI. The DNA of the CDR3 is TGTGCCAGCTCACCGCCCGGGACAGGGGTGGATGGTGAAGCTTTCTTT. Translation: CASSPPGTGVDGEAFF.

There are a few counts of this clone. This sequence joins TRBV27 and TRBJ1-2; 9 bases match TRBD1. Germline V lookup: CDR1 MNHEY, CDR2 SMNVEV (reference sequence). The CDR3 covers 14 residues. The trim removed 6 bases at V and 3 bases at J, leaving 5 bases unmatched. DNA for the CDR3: TGTGCCAGCAGATCGGGACAGGGTTACTATGGCTACACCTTC. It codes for CASRSGQGYYGYTF.

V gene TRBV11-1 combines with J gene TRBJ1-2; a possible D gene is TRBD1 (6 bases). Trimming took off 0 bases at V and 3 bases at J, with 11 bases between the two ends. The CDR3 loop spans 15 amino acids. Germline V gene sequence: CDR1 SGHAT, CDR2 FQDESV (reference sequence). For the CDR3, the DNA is TGTGCCAGCAGCTTAGCGCGACAGGCCCACTATGGCTACACCTTC. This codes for CASSLARQAHYGYTF.

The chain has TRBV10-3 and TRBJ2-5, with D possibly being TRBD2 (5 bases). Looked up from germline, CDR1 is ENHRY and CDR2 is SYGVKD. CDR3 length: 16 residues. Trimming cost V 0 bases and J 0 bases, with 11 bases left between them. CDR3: CAISESTTAYQETQYF. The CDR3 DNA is TGTGCCATCAGTGAGTCGACTACGGCCTACCAAGAGACCCAGTACTTC.

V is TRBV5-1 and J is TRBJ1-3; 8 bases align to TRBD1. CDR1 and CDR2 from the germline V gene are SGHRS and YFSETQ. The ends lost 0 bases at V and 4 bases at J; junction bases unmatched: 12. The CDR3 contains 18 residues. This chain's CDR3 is CASSLGSGTGQGGNTIYF. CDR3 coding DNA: TGCGCCAGCAGCTTGGGCTCTGGGACAGGACAAGGAGGAAACACCATATATTTT.

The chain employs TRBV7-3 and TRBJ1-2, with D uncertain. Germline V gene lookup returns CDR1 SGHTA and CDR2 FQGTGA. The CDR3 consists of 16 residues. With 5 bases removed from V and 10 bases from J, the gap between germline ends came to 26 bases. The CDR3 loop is CASSPHAGVSLQDYTF. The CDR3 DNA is TGTGCCAGCAGCCCCCACGCCGGAGTGAGTCTGCAGGACTACACCTTC.

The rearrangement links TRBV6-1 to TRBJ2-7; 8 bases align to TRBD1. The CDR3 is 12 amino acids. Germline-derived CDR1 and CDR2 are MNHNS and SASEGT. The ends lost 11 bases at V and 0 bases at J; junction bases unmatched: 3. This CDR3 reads CAGQGNSYEQYF. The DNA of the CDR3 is TGTGCCGGACAGGGAAACTCCTACGAGCAGTACTTC.

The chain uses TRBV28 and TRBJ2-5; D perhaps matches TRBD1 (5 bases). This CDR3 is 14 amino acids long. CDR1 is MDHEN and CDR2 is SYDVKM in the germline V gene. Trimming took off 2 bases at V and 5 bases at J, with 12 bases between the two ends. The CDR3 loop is CASSLAGYRETQYF. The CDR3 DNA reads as TGTGCCAGCAGTTTAGCAGGGTATAGGGAGACCCAGTACTTC.

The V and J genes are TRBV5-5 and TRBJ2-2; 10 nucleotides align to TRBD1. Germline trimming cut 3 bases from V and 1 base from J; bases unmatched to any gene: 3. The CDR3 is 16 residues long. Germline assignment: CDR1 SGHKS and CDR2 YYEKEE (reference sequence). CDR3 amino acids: CASSWGQGRNTGELFF. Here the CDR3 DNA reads TGTGCCAGCAGCTGGGGACAGGGGAGGAACACCGGGGAGCTGTTTTTT.

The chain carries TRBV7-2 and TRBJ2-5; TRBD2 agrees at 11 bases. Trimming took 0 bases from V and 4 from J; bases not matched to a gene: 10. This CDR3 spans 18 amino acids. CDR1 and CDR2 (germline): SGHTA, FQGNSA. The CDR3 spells CASSLAGTSGRRAETQYF. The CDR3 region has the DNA TGTGCCAGCAGCTTAGCCGGCACTAGCGGGAGACGAGCAGAGACCCAGTACTTC.

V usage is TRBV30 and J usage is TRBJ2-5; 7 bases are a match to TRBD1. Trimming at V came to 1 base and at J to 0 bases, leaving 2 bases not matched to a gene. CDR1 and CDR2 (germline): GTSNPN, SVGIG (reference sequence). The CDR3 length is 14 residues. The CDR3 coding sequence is TGTGCCTGGAGTGGAGGACAGGACCAAGAGACCCAGTACTTC. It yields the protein CAWSGGQDQETQYF. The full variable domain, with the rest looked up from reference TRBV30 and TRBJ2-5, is SQTIHQWPATLVQPVGSPLSLECTVEGTSNPNLYWYRQAAGRGLQLLFYSVGIGQISSEVPQNLSASRPQDRQFILSSKKLLLSDSGFYLCAWSGGQDQETQYFGPGTRLLVL.

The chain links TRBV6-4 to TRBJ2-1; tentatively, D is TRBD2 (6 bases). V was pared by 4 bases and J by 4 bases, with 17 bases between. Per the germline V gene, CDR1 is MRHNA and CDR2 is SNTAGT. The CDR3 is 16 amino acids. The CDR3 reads CASSVEAGSPYNEQFF. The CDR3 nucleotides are TGTGCCAGCAGTGTGGAGGCGGGATCCCCTTACAATGAGCAGTTCTTC.

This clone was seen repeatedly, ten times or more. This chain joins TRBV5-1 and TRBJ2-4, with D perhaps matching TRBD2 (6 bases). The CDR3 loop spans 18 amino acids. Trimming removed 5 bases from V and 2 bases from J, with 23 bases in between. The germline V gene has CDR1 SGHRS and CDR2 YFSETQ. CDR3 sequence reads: CASRPGGNAGGSKNIQYF. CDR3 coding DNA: TGCGCCAGCAGACCAGGCGGGAATGCCGGAGGGTCCAAAAACATTCAGTACTTC.

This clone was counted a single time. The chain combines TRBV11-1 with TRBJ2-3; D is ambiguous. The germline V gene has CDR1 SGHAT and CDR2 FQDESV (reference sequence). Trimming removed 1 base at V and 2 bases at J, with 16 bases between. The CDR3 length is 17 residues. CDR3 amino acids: CASSLGWAGRTTDTQYF. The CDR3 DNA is TGTGCCAGCAGCTTAGGTTGGGCCGGTAGGACCACAGATACGCAGTATTTT. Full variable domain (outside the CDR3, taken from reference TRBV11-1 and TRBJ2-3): EAEVAQSPRYKITEKSQAVAFWCDPISGHATLYWYRQILGQGPELLVQFQDESVVDDSQLPKDRFSAERLKGVDSTLKIQPAELGDSAMYLCASSLGWAGRTTDTQYFGPGTRLTVL.

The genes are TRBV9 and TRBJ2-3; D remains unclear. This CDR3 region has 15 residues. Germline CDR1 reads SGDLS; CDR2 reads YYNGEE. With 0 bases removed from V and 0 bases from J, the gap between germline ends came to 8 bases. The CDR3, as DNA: TGTGCCAGCAGCGTAGGTCCCCTCAGCACAGATACGCAGTATTTT. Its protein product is CASSVGPLSTDTQYF.

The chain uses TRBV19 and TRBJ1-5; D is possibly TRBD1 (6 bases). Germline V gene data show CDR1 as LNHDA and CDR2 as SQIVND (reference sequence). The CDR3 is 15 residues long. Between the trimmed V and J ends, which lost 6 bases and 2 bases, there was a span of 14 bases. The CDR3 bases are TGTGCCAGTAGCCAAGGGGGTTGGGGCAATCAGCCCCAGCATTTT. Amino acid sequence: CASSQGGWGNQPQHF.

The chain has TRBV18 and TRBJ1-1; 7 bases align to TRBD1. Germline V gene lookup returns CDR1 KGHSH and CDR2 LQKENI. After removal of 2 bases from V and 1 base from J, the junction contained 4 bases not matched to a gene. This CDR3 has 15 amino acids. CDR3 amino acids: CASSPTRQGNTEAFF. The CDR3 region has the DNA TGTGCCAGCTCACCAACGAGACAGGGGAACACTGAAGCTTTCTTT.

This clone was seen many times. CDR3 coding DNA: TGTGCCAGCACCCCTATGCCGACAGGCTATACAGATACGCAGTATTTT. It yields the protein CASTPMPTGYTDTQYF. The chain links TRBV7-9 to TRBJ2-3; possible D gene TRBD1, 6 bases. This CDR3 has 16 residues. The V and J ends lost 7 bases and 3 bases respectively, with 20 bases between them. Germline-derived CDR1 and CDR2 are SEHNR and FQNEAQ (reference sequence).

The CDR3 loop is CSVEDLTGVGPQHF. Here the CDR3 DNA reads TGCAGCGTTGAAGATCTGACAGGGGTTGGGCCCCAGCATTTT. The chain is built from TRBV29-1 and TRBJ1-5; 8 bases fit TRBD1. The CDR3 contains 14 residues. With 0 bases clipped from V and 9 bases from J, the junction kept 7 bases outside the gene matches. Germline V gene sequence: CDR1 SQVTM, CDR2 ANQGSEA.

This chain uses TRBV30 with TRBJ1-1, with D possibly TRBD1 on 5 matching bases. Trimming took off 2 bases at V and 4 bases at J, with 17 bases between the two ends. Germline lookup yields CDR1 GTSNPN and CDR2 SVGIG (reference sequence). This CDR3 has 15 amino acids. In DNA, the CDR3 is TGTGCCTGGAGTATCAGGGCTTGGTATAGCACTGAAGCTTTCTTT. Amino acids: CAWSIRAWYSTEAFF. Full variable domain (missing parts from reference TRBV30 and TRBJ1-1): SQTIHQWPATLVQPVGSPLSLECTVEGTSNPNLYWYRQAAGRGLQLLFYSVGIGQISSEVPQNLSASRPQDRQFILSSKKLLLSDSGFYLCAWSIRAWYSTEAFFGQGTRLTVV.

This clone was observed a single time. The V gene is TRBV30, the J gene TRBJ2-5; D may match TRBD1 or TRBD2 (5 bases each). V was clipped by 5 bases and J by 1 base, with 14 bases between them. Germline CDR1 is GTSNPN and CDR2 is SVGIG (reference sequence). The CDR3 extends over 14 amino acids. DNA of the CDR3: TGTGCCTGGGCCCCGGGACCCATCCAAGAGACCCAGTACTTC. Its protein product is CAWAPGPIQETQYF.